Listed here are 23 T cell receptor beta chains from one sample, sequenced in a study of T cells in Graves' hyperthyroidism and ophthalmopathy. TCR beta CDR3 sequences were amplified from RNA transcripts. During a first-round RT-PCR of the TCR CDR3, the HTBI primer set was used. MiXCR was run by TCRdb on the multiplex PCR reads, yielding one entry per CDR3 protein. Altogether fewer than 500,000 distinct CDR3 sequences are present, approximately 13% being singletons, with the ten largest covering around 21%. Source material: blood. All receptors derive from a man aged 30 to 39 with Graves' hyperthyroidism that later progressed to Graves' ophthalmopathy.

With regard to this clonotype: This clone may be a read error of a much larger clone one base away. This chain uses TRBV6-2 or TRBV6-3 with TRBJ1-5, with unresolved D. Germline V CDR1 and CDR2: MNHEY, SVGEGT. This CDR3 is 13 amino acids long. DNA of the CDR3: TGTGCCAGCAGGGACGACGGGCATCGGCCCCAGCGTTTT. Translating gives CASRDDGHRPQRF.

This clonotype was counted between two and nine times. The chain carries TRBV4-1 and TRBJ1-1, with D unresolved. The CDR3 contains 15 residues. The V end was cut by 1 base, the J end by 4 bases, with 13 bases between. Germline-derived CDR1 and CDR2 are MGHRA and YSYEKL. The CDR3 DNA reads as TGCGCCAGCAGCCAAGTCGTTCTAATCCCCACTGAAGCTTTCTTT. It yields the protein CASSQVVLIPTEAFF.

This clonotype was seen many times. V usage is TRBV7-2 and J usage is TRBJ2-7; 7 nucleotides agree with TRBD2. CDR3 size: 15 residues. J gave up 2 bases and V 4 bases, and 8 bases lay outside the gene matches. Germline CDR1 is SGHTA and CDR2 is FQGNSA. This CDR3 is CASSWGGTGPYEQYF. For the CDR3, the DNA is TGTGCCAGCAGCTGGGGAGGGACGGGACCCTACGAGCAGTACTTC. The entire variable domain, with the rest obtained from reference TRBV7-2 and TRBJ2-7, is as follows: GAGVSQSPSNKVTEKGKDVELRCDPISGHTALYWYRQSLGQGLEFLIYFQGNSAPDKSGLPSDRFSAERTGGSVSTLTIQRTQQEDSAVYLCASSWGGTGPYEQYFGPGTRLTVT.

This chain links TRBV30 with TRBJ2-1; TRBD1 agrees at 8 bases. Germline values: CDR1 GTSNPN, CDR2 SVGIG (reference sequence). After removal of 5 bases from V and 8 bases from J, the junction contained 8 bases not matched to a gene. The CDR3 is 13 residues long. CDR3 DNA sequence: TGTGCCTGGCCCAGGGCAGGGGGCTATGAGCAGTTCTTC. The encoded protein is CAWPRAGGYEQFF.

This clonotype was seen a handful of times. V and J are TRBV30 and TRBJ2-7, with TRBD1 as a possible D gene (6 bases). The germline gives CDR1 GTSNPN, CDR2 SVGIG (reference sequence). Trimming removed 2 bases at V and 0 bases at J, with 20 bases between. This CDR3 is built from 17 residues. CDR3 region: CAWSFYWTVPRSYEQYF. DNA for the CDR3: TGTGCCTGGAGTTTTTATTGGACAGTACCTCGCTCCTACGAGCAGTACTTC.

This clonotype has ten or more counts. The rearrangement links TRBV12-3 or TRBV12-4 to TRBJ2-1; TRBD2 agrees at 7 bases. With V trimmed by 5 bases and J by 8 bases, 6 bases remained unmatched. The CDR3 sequence is 13 residues long. CDR3 in DNA: TGTGCCAGCAGTCCGGTAGCGGGCTATGAGCAGTTCTTC. Encoded protein: CASSPVAGYEQFF.

Notes on this clonotype: Possible read error: a much larger clone is one base away. The chain couples TRBV11-3 to TRBJ2-1; 8 bases are a match to TRBD2. The CDR3 totals 17 residues. Germline values: CDR1 SGHNT, CDR2 YENEEA. The CDR3 nucleotides read TGTGCCAGCAGCTCCGTGGGACTAGTAGTGTCCTACTATGAGCAGTTCTTC. Its translation: CASSSVGLVVSYYEQFF.

This chain uses TRBV9 with TRBJ2-1; 7 bases agree with TRBD2. CDR3 size: 16 residues. The trim removed 7 bases at V and 4 bases at J, leaving 14 bases unmatched. From germline, CDR1 is SGDLS and CDR2 YYNGEE. The CDR3 nucleotides read TGTGCCAGCGGAAGCGAGGTGGGGGGGGTGTACAATGAGCAGTTCTTC. It is translated as CASGSEVGGVYNEQFF.

This clonotype was found a few times. The chain links TRBV5-1 to TRBJ1-4; 8 bases line up with TRBD1. J was trimmed by 0 bases and V by 0 bases; bases with no gene match: 7. CDR1 is SGHRS, CDR2 YFSETQ, per germline. The CDR3 runs 18 residues. CDR3 loop: CASSLGQGSGATNEKLFF. The CDR3 DNA follows: TGCGCCAGCAGCTTGGGACAGGGGAGTGGGGCAACTAATGAAAAACTGTTTTTT. The whole variable domain, remainder taken from reference TRBV5-1 and TRBJ1-4, is KAGVTQTPRYLIKTRGQQVTLSCSPISGHRSVSWYQQTPGQGLQFLFEYFSETQRNKGNFPGRFSGRQFSNSRSEMNVSTLELGDSALYLCASSLGQGSGATNEKLFFGSGTQLSVL.

This chain links TRBV4-2 with TRBJ1-1; D not resolved. The V end was cut by 3 bases, the J end by 0 bases, with 11 bases between. The V gene's germline CDR1 is LGHNA and CDR2 YNFKEQ. The CDR3 loop spans 15 amino acids. The CDR3 region is CASSHSLRLNTEAFF. CDR3 nucleotides: TGTGCCAGCAGCCATTCCTTGCGGTTGAACACTGAAGCTTTCTTT.

About this clonotype: A much bigger clone sits one base away, suggesting this may be a read error. The chain joins TRBV7-3 to TRBJ2-1; D is unclear. This CDR3 region has 16 residues. V lost 0 bases and J 7 bases, leaving 16 bases between the germline ends. Germline loops: CDR1 SGHTA, CDR2 FQGTGA. The CDR3 DNA is TGTGCCAGCAGCTTAACGGCGGCTGGCCCTGTAAATGAGCAGTTCTTC. It translates to CASSLTAAGPVNEQFF.

Notes on this clonotype: A junction end diverges from the germline sequence, so it may reflect a read error. The genes are TRBV10-1 and TRBJ1-6; D is undetermined. Germline V gives CDR1 WNHNN, CDR2 SYGVQD (reference sequence). The CDR3 is 13 amino acids. The CDR3 DNA follows: TGCGCCAACAGTGAGTCGGACTATTCACCCCTCCACTTT. This gives the protein CANSESDYSPLHF.

The chain is built from TRBV5-1 and TRBJ1-4; 7 nucleotides line up with TRBD1. The CDR3 is 15 residues long. The germline V gene has CDR1 SGHRS and CDR2 YFSETQ. The V segment lost 1 base and the J segment 3 bases; nucleotides outside the gene matches: 3. In nucleotides, the CDR3 is TGCGCCAGCAGCTTGTTCAGGGGGGCTAATGAAAAACTGTTTTTT. It codes for CASSLFRGANEKLFF. The full variable domain, rest sourced from reference TRBV5-1 and TRBJ1-4, is KAGVTQTPRYLIKTRGQQVTLSCSPISGHRSVSWYQQTPGQGLQFLFEYFSETQRNKGNFPGRFSGRQFSNSRSEMNVSTLELGDSALYLCASSLFRGANEKLFFGSGTQLSVL.

This clonotype has a count of ten or more. V gene TRBV7-9 combines with J gene TRBJ2-1; 10 bases line up with TRBD1. The germline gives CDR1 SEHNR, CDR2 FQNEAQ (reference sequence). V shed 5 bases, J shed 4 bases, and the junction held 5 bases outside the gene matches. The CDR3 contains 15 residues. Here the CDR3 reads CASSPRDRGYNEQFF. CDR3 bases: TGTGCCAGCAGCCCCCGGGACAGGGGATACAATGAGCAGTTCTTC.

This clonotype was observed many times. The chain is built from TRBV2 and TRBJ1-5, with 10 bases identical to TRBD1. Per germline, CDR1 SNHLY and CDR2 FYNNEI. CDR3 length equals 17 residues. Trimming cost V 6 bases and J 4 bases; bases outside gene matches: 12. In DNA, the CDR3 is TGTGCCAGCAGCGCCGGGACAGGGGTTGGGGATAATCAGCCCCAGCATTTT. This encodes CASSAGTGVGDNQPQHF.

This clonotype was counted a few times. V gene TRBV20-1 combines with J gene TRBJ2-7; TRBD2 aligns across 8 bases. The germline V gene encodes CDR1 DFQATT and CDR2 SNEGSKA (reference sequence). This CDR3 spans 15 amino acids. J lost 9 bases, V lost 0 bases, and 13 bases had no gene match. CDR3 in amino acids: CSARDRGSGGPVQYF. The CDR3, as DNA: TGCAGTGCTAGAGATAGAGGAAGCGGGGGCCCCGTGCAGTACTTC.

The chain joins TRBV14 to TRBJ1-4; 8 bases match TRBD1. Germline V gives CDR1 SGHDN, CDR2 FVKESK. This CDR3 is built from 15 residues. V lost 4 bases to trimming and J lost 2 bases; unmatched junction nucleotides: 3. The CDR3 DNA is TGTGCCAGCAGCCGGGACAGGATGACTAATGAAAAACTGTTTTTT. It translates to CASSRDRMTNEKLFF.

This clonotype occurred many times. This chain connects TRBV24-1 to TRBJ1-3; tentatively, D is TRBD1 (6 bases). This CDR3 contains 15 residues. Germline lookup yields CDR1 KGHDR and CDR2 SFDVKD. Trimming pared 5 bases from V and 2 bases from J, leaving 12 bases between. The DNA of the CDR3 is TGTGCCACCAGTGGAGGGGGGGCAACTGGAAACACCATATATTTT. Translation: CATSGGGATGNTIYF.

This clonotype came up many times. This sequence joins TRBV10-3 and TRBJ1-1, with D unresolved. V was cut by 0 bases and J by 7 bases, with 21 bases left in between. Germline loops: CDR1 ENHRY, CDR2 SYGVKD. There are 17 residues in the CDR3. The CDR3 protein is CAISESASGFIVSEAFF. The CDR3 DNA reads TGTGCCATCAGTGAGTCGGCTTCTGGGTTCATTGTTAGTGAAGCTTTCTTT.

This clonotype came up a few times. V and J are TRBV5-6 and TRBJ1-1, with TRBD1 matching 8 bases. V lost 2 bases to trimming and J lost 3 bases; unmatched junction nucleotides: 12. The CDR3 is 17 amino acids. Germline CDR1 reads SGHDT; CDR2 reads YYEEEE. CDR3 DNA: TGTGCCAGCAGCTTTACCGGACAGGGCGGCTGGGACACTGAAGCTTTCTTT. Protein product: CASSFTGQGGWDTEAFF.

This clonotype was counted at least ten times. The chain is built from TRBV20-1 and TRBJ1-2; 8 nucleotides align to TRBD1. CDR3 size: 13 residues. The J segment lost 6 bases and the V segment lost 5 bases, leaving 8 bases of the junction unmatched. Germline V lookup: CDR1 DFQATT, CDR2 SNEGSKA (reference sequence). The CDR3 sequence: CSASGGLLDGYTF. CDR3 nucleotides: TGCAGTGCTTCAGGGGGCCTCCTGGATGGCTACACCTTC.

Details on this clonotype: This could be a read error, since a much larger clone is one nucleotide away. J is TRBJ1-1 and V is TRBV9; D remains ambiguous. Germline CDR1 reads SGDLS; CDR2 reads YYNGEE. The CDR3 loop spans 14 amino acids. The CDR3 is CTSSVDVRNTEAFF. For the CDR3, the DNA is TGTACCAGCAGCGTAGATGTAAGGAACACTGAAGCTTTCTTT. The variable domain in full, completed from reference TRBV9 and TRBJ1-1, reads DSGVTQTPKHLITATGQRVTLRCSPRSGDLSVYWYQQSLDQGLQFLIQYYNGEERAKGNILERFSAQQFPDLHSELNLSSLELGDSALYFCTSSVDVRNTEAFFGQGTRLTVV.

This clonotype occurred a few times. The gene calls are TRBV20-1 and TRBJ2-1, with 10 bases aligning to TRBD2. The CDR3 spans 16 residues. The germline CDR1 and CDR2 sequences are DFQATT and SNEGSKA (reference sequence). J was trimmed by 4 bases and V by 0 bases; bases with no gene match: 6. The CDR3 loop is CSARDGSGGAYNEQFF. The CDR3 coding sequence is TGCAGTGCTAGAGATGGGAGCGGGGGGGCTTACAATGAGCAGTTCTTC.